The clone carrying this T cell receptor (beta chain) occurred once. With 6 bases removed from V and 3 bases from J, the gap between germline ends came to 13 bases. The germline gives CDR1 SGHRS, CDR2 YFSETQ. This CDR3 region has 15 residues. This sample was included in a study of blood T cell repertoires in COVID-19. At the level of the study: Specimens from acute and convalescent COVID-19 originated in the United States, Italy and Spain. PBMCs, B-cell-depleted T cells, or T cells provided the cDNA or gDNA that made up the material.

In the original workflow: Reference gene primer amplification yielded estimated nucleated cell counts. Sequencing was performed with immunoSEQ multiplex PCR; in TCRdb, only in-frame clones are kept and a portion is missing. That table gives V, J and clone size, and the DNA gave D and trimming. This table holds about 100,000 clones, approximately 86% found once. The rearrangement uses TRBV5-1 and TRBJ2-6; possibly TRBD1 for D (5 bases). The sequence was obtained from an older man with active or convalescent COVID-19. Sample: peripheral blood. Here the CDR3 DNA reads TGCGCCAGCAACCCCCAGGGTGGTGGGGCCAACGTCCTGACTTTC. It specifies CASNPQGGGANVLTF.